A single sample gave rise to the 31 T cell receptor beta chains below, sequenced in a study of blood T cell repertoires in COVID-19. Assay used: immunoSEQ multiplex PCR; TCRdb lists only in-frame clones, some missing. The data show some 390,000 clones, 87% seen once. Sequencing was done on a sample of peripheral blood. The receptors shown here come from a woman in her fifties or sixties with COVID-19, enrolled during active disease.

This CDR3 is CASSVEAHGPQHF. As DNA, the CDR3 is TGTGCCAGCAGCGTAGAAGCCCATGGGCCCCAGCATTTT. The rearrangement joins TRBV9 to TRBJ1-5; D is undetermined. CDR1 and CDR2 from the germline V gene are SGDLS and YYNGEE. The V end lost 0 bases, the J end lost 9 bases, and 10 bases lay between the germline ends. CDR3 length equals 13 residues.

CDR3 in DNA: TGTGCCACCAGCAGAGATGCTGCGGCAGCCTATGGCTACACCTTC. Its protein is CATSRDAAAAYGYTF. The rearrangement uses TRBV15 and TRBJ1-2; D gene uncertain. Germline V gene data show CDR1 as LNHNV and CDR2 as YYDKDF (reference sequence). There are 15 residues in the CDR3. The V gene lost 0 bases and the J gene lost 4 bases, with 12 bases spanning the gap.

V usage is TRBV19 and J usage is TRBJ1-5, with 8 nucleotides matching TRBD1. The length of the CDR3 is 17 residues. The trim removed 7 bases at V and 1 base at J, leaving 12 bases unmatched. CDR1 and CDR2 from the germline V gene are LNHDA and SQIVND (reference sequence). The CDR3 region has the DNA TGTGCCAGTACCATAGACAGGGGTGGAATGAGCAATCAGCCCCAGCATTTT. Protein: CASTIDRGGMSNQPQHF.

The chain couples TRBV7-9 to TRBJ1-2, with TRBD1 matching 10 bases. With V trimmed by 3 bases and J by 2 bases, 6 bases remained unmatched. The CDR3 runs 16 residues. Germline V CDR1 and CDR2: SEHNR, FQNEAQ (reference sequence). CDR3 region: CASSLGQGLTNYGYTF. Written as DNA, the CDR3 is TGTGCCAGCAGCTTGGGACAGGGGTTAACGAACTATGGCTACACCTTC.

This sequence joins TRBV9 and TRBJ1-2; D perhaps matches TRBD1 (6 bases). The CDR3 spans 14 residues. Germline CDR1 SGDLS, CDR2 YYNGEE. Deletions cut 0 bases from V and 8 bases from J, with 14 bases between. The CDR3 is CASSVDSQGNGYTF. Written as DNA, the CDR3 is TGTGCCAGCAGCGTAGATTCTCAGGGGAACGGCTACACCTTC.

The sample holds one count of this clone. The chain's CDR3 is CASAQIRDRARDTQYF. CDR3 sequence (DNA): TGTGCCAGTGCCCAAATCCGGGACAGGGCTAGAGATACGCAGTATTTT. This chain joins TRBV27 and TRBJ2-3; TRBD1 aligns across 9 bases. The CDR3 loop spans 16 amino acids. Germline trimming cut 9 bases from V and 5 bases from J; bases unmatched to any gene: 15. Germline values: CDR1 MNHEY, CDR2 SMNVEV (reference sequence).

CDR3 in amino acids: CASSSADGSPGFSYNSPLHF. Written as DNA, the CDR3 is TGTGCCAGCAGCTCAGCGGACGGGTCTCCAGGATTCTCCTATAATTCACCCCTCCACTTT. The V and J genes are TRBV9 and TRBJ1-6; D not certain. The germline V and J ends were trimmed by 4 bases and 0 bases, with 23 bases remaining between them. Germline lookup yields CDR1 SGDLS and CDR2 YYNGEE. The length of the CDR3 is 20 residues.

This chain connects TRBV19 to TRBJ1-5; 8 bases agree with TRBD1. The CDR3 has 17 amino acids. The germline gives CDR1 LNHDA, CDR2 SQIVND (reference sequence). The V segment lost 1 base and the J segment 1 base; nucleotides outside the gene matches: 6. The CDR3 DNA reads TGTGCCAGTAGTATAGGGACAGGGAGGGCGAGCAATCAGCCCCAGCATTTT. Protein product: CASSIGTGRASNQPQHF.

The chain uses TRBV11-2 and TRBJ1-1; D unclear. The CDR3 totals 14 residues. Germline values: CDR1 SGHAT, CDR2 FQNNGV. V gave up 5 bases and J gave up 0 bases, with 10 bases separating them. CDR3 nucleotide sequence: TGTGCCAGCAGCCTTTTAAACATGAACACTGAAGCTTTCTTT. Translating gives CASSLLNMNTEAFF.

This clone has only a few counts. The chain combines TRBV30 with TRBJ1-1; tentative D call: TRBD1 (6 bases). The CDR3 extends over 11 amino acids. Per the germline V gene, CDR1 is GTSNPN and CDR2 is SVGIG (reference sequence). The chain's CDR3 is CAGGVYTEAFF. CDR3 sequence (DNA): TGTGCAGGGGGGGTGTACACTGAAGCTTTCTTT.

The J gene is TRBJ1-2, the V gene TRBV7-6; 9 bases match TRBD1. Per the germline V gene, CDR1 is SGHVS and CDR2 is FNYEAQ. This CDR3 is built from 15 residues. V was pared by 5 bases and J by 2 bases, with 6 bases of the junction left unmatched. The chain's CDR3 is CASSARDRANYGYTF. The CDR3, as DNA: TGTGCCAGCAGCGCGCGGGACAGGGCCAACTATGGCTACACCTTC.

As concerns this clone: One junction end does not reproduce the germline sequence, and a read error may be involved. The chain couples TRBV2 to TRBJ2-5; 9 bases are a match to TRBD2. CDR3 length: 15 amino acids. The germline gives CDR1 SNHLY, CDR2 FYNNEI. The CDR3 spells CASNEPLAGQETQYF. The CDR3 DNA reads as TGTGCCAGCAATGAACCCCTAGCGGGGCAAGAGACCCAGTACTTC.

This clone was counted only a few times. The rearrangement joins TRBV7-9 to TRBJ1-2; D is unresolved. Germline V CDR1 and CDR2: SEHNR, FQNEAQ (reference sequence). V gave up 1 base and J gave up 8 bases, with 11 bases separating them. This CDR3 has 13 amino acids. The DNA for the CDR3 is TGTGCCAGCAGCTTAGTCACTGGGAGGGGCTACACCTTC. Its protein is CASSLVTGRGYTF.

The chain is built from TRBV7-3 and TRBJ1-1; D is unclear. The germline CDR1 and CDR2 sequences are SGHTA and FQGTGA. There are 15 residues in the CDR3. The V end lost 3 bases, the J end lost 0 bases, and 11 bases lay between the germline ends. The CDR3 loop reads CASSFTGTMNTEAFF. CDR3 sequence (DNA): TGTGCCAGCAGCTTCACGGGAACCATGAACACTGAAGCTTTCTTT. The full variable domain, with the rest looked up from reference TRBV7-3 and TRBJ1-1, is GAGVSQTPSNKVTEKGKYVELRCDPISGHTALYWYRQSLGQGPEFLIYFQGTGAADDSGLPNDRFFAVRPEGSVSTLKIQRTERGDSAVYLCASSFTGTMNTEAFFGQGTRLTVV.

As for this clone: Other DNA variants within this sample encode the same CDR3. The genes are TRBV18 and TRBJ1-6, with D tentatively TRBD1 (6 bases). Germline lookup yields CDR1 KGHSH and CDR2 LQKENI. The CDR3 length is 15 residues. Between the trimmed V and J ends, which lost 0 bases and 7 bases, there was a span of 10 bases. CDR3 sequence (DNA): TGTGCCAGCTCACCACCATCAGGGGCAAATTCACCCCTCCACTTT. It encodes CASSPPSGANSPLHF.

This clone was seen more than once but under ten times. This chain uses TRBV10-1 with TRBJ2-1, with 8 bases matching TRBD1. After removal of 4 bases from V and 0 bases from J, the junction contained 8 bases not matched to a gene. CDR3 length: 17 residues. CDR1 WNHNN and CDR2 SYGVQD come from the germline V gene (reference sequence). The CDR3 here is CASSGFGQGASYNEQFF. The CDR3, as DNA: TGCGCCAGCAGTGGATTCGGACAGGGTGCCTCCTACAATGAGCAGTTCTTC.

The rearrangement uses TRBV3-1 (or the pseudogene TRBV3-2) and TRBJ2-3; 7 nucleotides agree with TRBD1. CDR3 length: 15 residues. CDR1 and CDR2 (germline): LGHDT, YNNKEL (reference sequence). The V and J ends lost 0 bases and 5 bases, in that order; junction bases with no gene match: 5. CDR3 bases: TGTGCCAGCAGCCAAGAGCTCAGGGGGATAGATACGCAGTATTTT. It is translated as CASSQELRGIDTQYF.

The CDR3 is CASSLAPGDLYEQYF. DNA of the CDR3: TGTGCCAGCAGCTTAGCCCCAGGGGATCTATACGAGCAGTACTTC. V is TRBV7-8 and J is TRBJ2-7, with a possible D match to TRBD1 (6 bases). CDR1 is SGHVS, CDR2 FQNEAQ, per germline. The length of the CDR3 is 15 residues. V lost 0 bases, J lost 4 bases, and 13 bases lay in between. Filled out from reference TRBV7-8 and TRBJ2-7, the complete variable domain reads GAGVSQSPRYKVAKRGQDVALRCDPISGHVSLFWYQQALGQGPEFLTYFQNEAQLDKSGLPSDRFFAERPEGSVSTLKIQRTQQEDSAVYLCASSLAPGDLYEQYFGPGTRLTVT.

The chain links TRBV5-1 to TRBJ1-4, with 10 positions matching TRBD1. The CDR3 length is 16 residues. Trimming removed 7 bases from V and 11 bases from J; junction bases left unmatched: 17. Per germline, CDR1 SGHRS and CDR2 YFSETQ. For the CDR3, the DNA is TGCGCCAGCTTCTTGGGGACAGGGGATGGAGAAAGGAAACTGTTTTTT. It specifies CASFLGTGDGERKLFF.

The chain joins TRBV11-3 to TRBJ2-1, with 7 bases matching TRBD2. The CDR3 length is 12 residues. Per the germline V gene, CDR1 is SGHNT and CDR2 is YENEEA. Trimming at V came to 2 bases and at J to 9 bases, leaving 1 base not matched to a gene. The CDR3 loop is CASSLSGGEQFF. DNA for the CDR3: TGTGCCAGCAGCTTATCGGGGGGTGAGCAGTTCTTC.

This rearrangement joins TRBV19 to TRBJ1-4, with TRBD1 matching 9 bases. Trimming took 5 bases from V and 5 from J; bases not matched to a gene: 6. This CDR3 region has 15 residues. Looked up from germline, CDR1 is LNHDA and CDR2 is SQIVND (reference sequence). The chain's CDR3 is CASSVLQGANEKLFF. CDR3 sequence (DNA): TGTGCCAGTAGTGTTCTACAGGGGGCGAATGAAAAACTGTTTTTT.

The chain is built from TRBV6-5 and TRBJ1-2, with TRBD1 matching over 7 bases. The CDR3 runs 14 residues. The germline CDR1 and CDR2 sequences are MNHEY and SVGAGI. V was clipped by 4 bases and J by 4 bases; unmatched bases: 6. The CDR3 here is CASSLDRVSYGYTF. As DNA, the CDR3 is TGTGCCAGCAGTTTAGACAGGGTTAGCTATGGCTACACCTTC.

A word on this clone: This sample also contains other DNA sequences that code for the same CDR3. The J gene is TRBJ2-5, the V gene TRBV5-1, with unresolved D. V lost 0 bases and J 5 bases, leaving 5 bases between the germline ends. The CDR3 has 12 amino acids. Germline V lookup: CDR1 SGHRS, CDR2 YFSETQ. The CDR3 is CASSLAGETQYF. The CDR3 region has the DNA TGCGCCAGCAGCTTGGCCGGGGAGACCCAGTACTTC.

The rearrangement uses TRBV5-1 and TRBJ2-5, with TRBD1 matching 9 bases. This CDR3 has 15 residues. The V segment lost 8 bases and the J segment 4 bases; nucleotides outside the gene matches: 12. Germline loops: CDR1 SGHRS, CDR2 YFSETQ. This CDR3 reads CASTPGTGLRETQYF. In DNA, the CDR3 is TGCGCCAGTACTCCCGGGACAGGGTTGCGAGAGACCCAGTACTTC.

The rearrangement links TRBV7-9 to TRBJ1-2, with D uncertain. This CDR3 spans 12 amino acids. Germline CDR1 SEHNR, CDR2 FQNEAQ (reference sequence). The V gene lost 5 bases and the J gene lost 5 bases, with 9 bases spanning the gap. This CDR3 is CASSPTDYGYTF. Written as DNA, the CDR3 is TGTGCCAGCAGCCCGACTGATTATGGCTACACCTTC.

The chain couples TRBV4-1 to TRBJ2-1, with 11 positions matching TRBD2. Germline CDR1 reads MGHRA; CDR2 reads YSYEKL. The trim removed 4 bases at V and 6 bases at J, leaving 8 bases unmatched. CDR3 length: 16 amino acids. The CDR3 coding sequence is TGCGCCAGCAGCCTACCGATAGCGGGGGGGCGCAATGAGCAGTTCTTC. This encodes CASSLPIAGGRNEQFF.

The gene calls are TRBV10-3 and TRBJ2-3; the match to TRBD2 covers 8 bases. Germline V lookup: CDR1 ENHRY, CDR2 SYGVKD. J gave up 3 bases and V 4 bases, and 0 bases lay outside the gene matches. The CDR3 covers 13 residues. The CDR3 here is CAISGLATDTQYF. CDR3 sequence (DNA): TGTGCCATCAGTGGACTAGCGACAGATACGCAGTATTTT.

This sequence joins TRBV28 and TRBJ1-2; possibly TRBD1 for D (5 bases). The germline V gene encodes CDR1 MDHEN and CDR2 SYDVKM. The CDR3 sequence is 14 residues long. V was pared by 4 bases and J by 8 bases, with 17 bases between. The CDR3 here is CASSSPHGGGGYTF. The CDR3 bases are TGTGCCAGCAGTTCCCCCCATGGGGGAGGAGGCTACACCTTC.

CDR3 residues: CASRGRGNQPQHF. The CDR3 DNA sequence: TGTGCCAGCAGGGGCAGGGGGAATCAGCCCCAGCATTTT. This sequence joins TRBV28 and TRBJ1-5; TRBD1 matches 7 bases. Germline loops: CDR1 MDHEN, CDR2 SYDVKM. The J segment lost 4 bases and the V segment lost 6 bases, leaving 3 bases of the junction unmatched. The CDR3 totals 13 residues.

This clone was seen a few times. The V gene is TRBV7-2, the J gene TRBJ2-1; 16 bases are shared with TRBD2. The V and J ends lost 3 bases and 8 bases, in that order; junction bases with no gene match: 7. The CDR3 runs to 17 residues. Germline values: CDR1 SGHTA, CDR2 FQGNSA. The CDR3 DNA follows: TGTGCCAGCAGCTTCACCGGGACTAGCGGGGGGGCGTATGAGCAGTTCTTC. It translates to CASSFTGTSGGAYEQFF.

The CDR3 sequence is CSPLHLEKLFF. The CDR3 DNA sequence: TGCAGTCCACTCCACCTAGAAAAACTGTTTTTT. This chain links TRBV20-1 with TRBJ1-4; D unclear. V gave up 8 bases and J gave up 8 bases, with 12 bases separating them. Germline-derived CDR1 and CDR2 are DFQATT and SNEGSKA (reference sequence). The CDR3 spans 11 residues.